A single sample gave rise to the 23 T cell receptor beta chains below, sequenced in a study of blood T cell repertoires in COVID-19. The table came from immunoSEQ multiplex PCR; TCRdb's copy has only in-frame clones and leaves some out. The sample yields some 150,000 clones, roughly 82% seen once. Sequenced input: peripheral blood. Receptors originate from a man in his 70s with acute or convalescent COVID-19.

The V call is TRBV9, the J call TRBJ2-5; 10 bases agree with TRBD2. J lost 4 bases, V lost 2 bases, and 11 bases had no gene match. Germline-derived CDR1 and CDR2 are SGDLS and YYNGEE. The CDR3 loop spans 17 amino acids. This chain's CDR3 is CASSVSGGPAGRETQYF. The CDR3 DNA sequence: TGTGCCAGCAGCGTTAGCGGGGGGCCTGCGGGCCGAGAGACCCAGTACTTC.

This sequence joins TRBV19 and TRBJ1-5; D is uncertain. V was shortened by 6 bases and J by 5 bases, with 11 bases between the two germline ends. Germline values: CDR1 LNHDA, CDR2 SQIVND (reference sequence). There are 13 residues in the CDR3. The CDR3: CASRHERDQPQHF. DNA of the CDR3: TGTGCCAGTAGGCATGAGAGGGATCAGCCCCAGCATTTT.

This chain uses TRBV3-1 (or the pseudogene TRBV3-2) with TRBJ1-3; 7 nucleotides align to TRBD1. This CDR3 has 16 amino acids. Germline V gene sequence: CDR1 LGHDT, CDR2 YNNKEL (reference sequence). The V segment lost 4 bases and the J segment 0 bases; nucleotides outside the gene matches: 6. The CDR3 region has the DNA TGTGCCAGCAGCCTCACCGGGACAGCCTCTGGAAACACCATATATTTT. Its translation is CASSLTGTASGNTIYF.

The genes are TRBV19 and TRBJ2-1, with TRBD1 identical over 9 bases. With 5 bases clipped from V and 5 bases from J, the junction kept 10 bases outside the gene matches. Looked up from germline, CDR1 is LNHDA and CDR2 is SQIVND (reference sequence). The CDR3 extends over 16 amino acids. The CDR3 sequence: CASSARPGQGHNEQFF. The CDR3 DNA reads as TGTGCCAGTAGTGCCCGTCCGGGACAGGGTCACAATGAGCAGTTCTTC.

J is TRBJ1-1 and V is TRBV30; possible D gene TRBD1, 5 bases. V was clipped by 5 bases and J by 4 bases, with 11 bases between them. This CDR3 has 12 amino acids. CDR1 is GTSNPN, CDR2 SVGIG, per germline (reference sequence). CDR3 sequence reads: CAWVGGRTEAFF. The CDR3 DNA sequence: TGTGCCTGGGTGGGGGGTCGCACTGAAGCTTTCTTT.

This rearrangement joins TRBV2 to TRBJ2-4; maybe TRBD1 (6 bases). In germline, CDR1 is SNHLY, CDR2 FYNNEI. The CDR3 consists of 14 residues. Trimming pared 6 bases from V and 7 bases from J, leaving 16 bases between. As DNA, the CDR3 is TGTGCCAGCAGCCCAAACAGGGTCGGGAACATTCAGTACTTC. Translated, it gives CASSPNRVGNIQYF.

The J gene is TRBJ1-2, the V gene TRBV30, with D perhaps matching TRBD1 (6 bases). CDR1 and CDR2 from the germline V gene are GTSNPN and SVGIG (reference sequence). The germline V and J ends were trimmed by 6 bases and 3 bases, with 14 bases remaining between them. This CDR3 contains 13 residues. The CDR3 sequence: CACNEGGDYGYTF. The CDR3 coding sequence is TGTGCCTGCAACGAGGGGGGGGACTATGGCTACACCTTC.

The chain has TRBV4-1 and TRBJ2-7; possible D gene TRBD2, 7 bases. V shed 0 bases and J shed 3 bases, with 18 bases lying between them. Germline V CDR1 and CDR2: MGHRA, YSYEKL. The CDR3 contains 17 residues. The CDR3 reads CASSQEPAGAAGYEQYF. The CDR3 DNA follows: TGCGCCAGCAGCCAAGAACCCGCGGGGGCGGCCGGCTACGAGCAGTACTTC.

In its sample, this clone was seen once. The rearrangement links TRBV19 to TRBJ2-3; TRBD2 aligns across 10 bases. Looked up from germline, CDR1 is LNHDA and CDR2 is SQIVND (reference sequence). There are 14 residues in the CDR3. Germline trimming cut 4 bases from V and 7 bases from J; bases unmatched to any gene: 5. The CDR3 DNA follows: TGTGCCAGTAGTAAAACGGGACTAGCGAATACGCAGTATTTT. It translates to CASSKTGLANTQYF.

The chain combines TRBV7-9 with TRBJ2-1, with 12 positions matching TRBD2. Germline assignment: CDR1 SEHNR and CDR2 FQNEAQ (reference sequence). The V and J ends lost 4 bases and 7 bases, in that order; junction bases with no gene match: 5. The length of the CDR3 is 15 residues. In nucleotides, the CDR3 is TGTGCCAGCAGCTCCCGACTAGCGGGAGATAATGAGCAGTTCTTC. It is translated as CASSSRLAGDNEQFF.

The chain recombines TRBV10-3 with TRBJ2-6; the D is unclear. CDR3 size: 16 residues. V was cut by 4 bases and J by 0 bases, with 10 bases left in between. CDR1 is ENHRY and CDR2 is SYGVKD in the germline V gene. As DNA, the CDR3 is TGTGCCATCAGTGGATCTTCGAGCTCTGGGGCCAACGTCCTGACTTTC. Encoded protein: CAISGSSSSGANVLTF.

V usage is TRBV30 and J usage is TRBJ2-7; D not resolved. Germline V gene data show CDR1 as GTSNPN and CDR2 as SVGIG (reference sequence). The CDR3 length is 14 residues. The V end was cut by 2 bases, the J end by 2 bases, with 13 bases between. The CDR3 loop reads CAWSMLNGPYEQYF. CDR3 sequence (DNA): TGTGCCTGGAGTATGCTAAATGGGCCCTACGAGCAGTACTTC.

The chain is built from TRBV6-5 and TRBJ2-3, with TRBD1 matching over 8 bases. Per the germline V gene, CDR1 is MNHEY and CDR2 is SVGAGI. The CDR3 length is 15 residues. The J segment lost 4 bases and the V segment lost 4 bases, leaving 7 bases of the junction unmatched. The CDR3 bases are TGTGCCAGCAGTTCCCGGACAGGGACCGCAGATACGCAGTATTTT. Translating it yields CASSSRTGTADTQYF.

The chain employs TRBV5-1 and TRBJ2-4; TRBD1 might be the D (5 bases). The ends were cut back, 1 base at V and 0 bases at J, with 14 bases in the middle. CDR1 is SGHRS and CDR2 is YFSETQ in the germline V gene. There are 17 residues in the CDR3. In DNA form, the CDR3 reads TGCGCCAGCAGCTTGCAGGGAAACTTGCTAGCCAAAAACATTCAGTACTTC. Protein product: CASSLQGNLLAKNIQYF.

The chain couples TRBV5-6 to TRBJ2-7; 7 bases fit TRBD1. Germline-derived CDR1 and CDR2 are SGHDT and YYEEEE. Trimming removed 1 base from V and 7 bases from J; junction bases left unmatched: 5. The CDR3 loop spans 13 amino acids. The CDR3 DNA reads as TGTGCCAGCAGCTTGACAGGGGAGTGGGAGCAGTACTTC. Its protein is CASSLTGEWEQYF.

The chain combines TRBV30 with TRBJ1-4; possible D gene TRBD1, 5 bases. V dropped 2 bases and J dropped 3 bases, with 7 bases sitting between them. The CDR3 extends over 13 amino acids. Looked up from germline, CDR1 is GTSNPN and CDR2 is SVGIG (reference sequence). The DNA of the CDR3 is TGTGCCTGGAGTCCGGGGGCTAATGAAAAACTGTTTTTT. Translating it yields CAWSPGANEKLFF.

Details on this clone: Other DNA variants within this sample encode the same CDR3. This chain joins TRBV27 and TRBJ2-1; 11 bases align to TRBD2. This CDR3 spans 16 amino acids. Germline V lookup: CDR1 MNHEY, CDR2 SMNVEV (reference sequence). The J segment lost 4 bases and the V segment lost 3 bases, leaving 5 bases of the junction unmatched. The CDR3 spells CASSFLAGGSYNEQFF. Here the CDR3 DNA reads TGTGCCAGCAGTTTTCTAGCGGGAGGAAGTTACAATGAGCAGTTCTTC.

The V call is TRBV9, the J call TRBJ2-2; 16 bases match TRBD2. After removal of 4 bases from V and 4 bases from J, the junction contained 13 bases not matched to a gene. From germline, CDR1 is SGDLS and CDR2 YYNGEE. CDR3 length: 20 residues. The CDR3 coding sequence is TGTGCCAGCAGCCCCAGATCCGGGACTAGCGGGGGGGCGGGCACCGGGGAGCTGTTTTTT. Encoded protein: CASSPRSGTSGGAGTGELFF.

This chain connects TRBV10-2 to TRBJ2-3, with 9 positions matching TRBD2. Germline trimming cut 6 bases from V and 2 bases from J; bases unmatched to any gene: 9. Germline assignment: CDR1 WSHSY and CDR2 SAAADI. The CDR3 consists of 16 residues. CDR3 amino acids: CASSELLAGHTDTQYF. CDR3 nucleotides: TGCGCCAGCAGCGAACTTCTAGCGGGGCACACAGATACGCAGTATTTT.

The table lists this clone with a count of one. The chain carries TRBV7-9 and TRBJ1-6; 9 bases are shared with TRBD1. The length of the CDR3 is 14 residues. V lost 5 bases, J lost 9 bases, and 5 bases stayed unmatched. Germline V gene data show CDR1 as SEHNR and CDR2 as FQNEAQ (reference sequence). CDR3 sequence (DNA): TGTGCCAGCAGCATAGGGGGACAGGGTTCACCCCTCCACTTT. This translates into CASSIGGQGSPLHF.

This clone came up once. V gene TRBV7-9 combines with J gene TRBJ2-7; D perhaps matches TRBD1 (5 bases). In germline, CDR1 is SEHNR, CDR2 FQNEAQ (reference sequence). The CDR3 extends over 16 amino acids. Trimming took 5 bases from V and 5 from J, leaving 22 bases between them. The CDR3 region is CASSPQGVSLPHEQYF. In DNA form, the CDR3 reads TGTGCCAGCAGCCCTCAAGGGGTGTCCCTCCCCCACGAGCAGTACTTC.

The V gene is TRBV6-1, the J gene TRBJ1-3; no definite D call. With 2 bases removed from V and 1 base from J, the gap between germline ends came to 6 bases. This CDR3 comprises 14 residues. CDR1 MNHNS and CDR2 SASEGT come from the germline V gene. The CDR3 DNA reads TGTGCCAGCAGTGAACGGGGTTCTGGAAACACCATATATTTT. Amino acids: CASSERGSGNTIYF.

V usage is TRBV27 and J usage is TRBJ1-4; 7 bases match TRBD1. With V trimmed by 5 bases and J by 7 bases, 4 bases remained unmatched. The CDR3 totals 13 residues. CDR1 MNHEY and CDR2 SMNVEV come from the germline V gene (reference sequence). The CDR3 protein is CASSQTGSEKLFF. In nucleotides, the CDR3 is TGTGCCAGCAGTCAGACAGGGAGTGAAAAACTGTTTTTT. The whole variable domain, filled in from reference TRBV27 and TRBJ1-4, reads EAQVTQNPRYLITVTGKKLTVTCSQNMNHEYMSWYRQDPGLGLRQIYYSMNVEVTDKGDVPEGYKVSRKEKRNFPLILESPSPNQTSLYFCASSQTGSEKLFFGSGTQLSVL.